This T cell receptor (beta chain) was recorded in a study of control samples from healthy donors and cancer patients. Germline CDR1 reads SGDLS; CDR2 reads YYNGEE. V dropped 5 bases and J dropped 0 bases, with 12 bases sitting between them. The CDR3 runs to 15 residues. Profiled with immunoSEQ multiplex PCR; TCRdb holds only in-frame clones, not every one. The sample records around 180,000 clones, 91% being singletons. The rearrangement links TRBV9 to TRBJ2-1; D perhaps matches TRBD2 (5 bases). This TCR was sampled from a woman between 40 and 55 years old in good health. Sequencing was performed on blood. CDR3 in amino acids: CASSLAGSSYNEQFF. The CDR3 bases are TGTGCCAGCAGTCTGGCGGGTAGCTCCTACAATGAGCAGTTCTTC.